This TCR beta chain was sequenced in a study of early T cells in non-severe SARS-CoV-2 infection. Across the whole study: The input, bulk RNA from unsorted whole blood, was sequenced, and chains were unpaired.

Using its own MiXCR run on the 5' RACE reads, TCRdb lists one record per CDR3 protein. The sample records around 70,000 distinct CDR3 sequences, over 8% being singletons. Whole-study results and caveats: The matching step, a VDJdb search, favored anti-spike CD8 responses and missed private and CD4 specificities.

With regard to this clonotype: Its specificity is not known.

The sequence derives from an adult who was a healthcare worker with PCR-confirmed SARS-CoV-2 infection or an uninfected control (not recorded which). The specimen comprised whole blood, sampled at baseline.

The CDR3 nucleotides are TGTGCCAGCAGGGGAGGAGTAGTCCGTCATAATGAGCAGTTCTTC. Its translation is CASRGGVVRHNEQFF. The V call is TRBV6-4, the J call TRBJ2-1, with D possibly matching TRBD2 (6 bases). CDR1 is MRHNA, CDR2 SNTAGT, per germline. The CDR3 totals 15 residues. Deletions cut 6 bases from V and 7 bases from J, with 19 bases between.